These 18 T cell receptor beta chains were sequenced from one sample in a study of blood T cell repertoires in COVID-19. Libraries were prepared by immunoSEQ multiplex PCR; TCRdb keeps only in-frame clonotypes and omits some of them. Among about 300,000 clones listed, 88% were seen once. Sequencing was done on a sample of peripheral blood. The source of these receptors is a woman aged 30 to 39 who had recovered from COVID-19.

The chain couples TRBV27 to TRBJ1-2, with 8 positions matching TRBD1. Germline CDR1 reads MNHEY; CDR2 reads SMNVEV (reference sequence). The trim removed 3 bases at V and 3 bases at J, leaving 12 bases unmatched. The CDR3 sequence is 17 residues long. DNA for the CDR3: TGTGCCAGCAGTTTCAGGACACCGGGACAGGCCCACTATGGCTACACCTTC. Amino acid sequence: CASSFRTPGQAHYGYTF.

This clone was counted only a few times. CDR3 nucleotides: TGTGCCATCAGTGAGGCAGAGCTAGCGGGCGGGACCCAGTACTTC. Translation gives CAISEAELAGGTQYF. The V gene is TRBV10-3, the J gene TRBJ2-5; 8 nucleotides align to TRBD2. After removal of 2 bases from V and 7 bases from J, the junction contained 9 bases not matched to a gene. Germline V lookup: CDR1 ENHRY, CDR2 SYGVKD. The CDR3 is made up of 15 amino acids.

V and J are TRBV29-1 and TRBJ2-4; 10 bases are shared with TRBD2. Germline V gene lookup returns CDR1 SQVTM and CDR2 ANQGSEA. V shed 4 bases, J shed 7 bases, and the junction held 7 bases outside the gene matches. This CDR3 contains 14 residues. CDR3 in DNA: TGCAGCGTTGCCGCTAGCGGGGGCTCCAACATTCAGTACTTC. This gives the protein CSVAASGGSNIQYF.

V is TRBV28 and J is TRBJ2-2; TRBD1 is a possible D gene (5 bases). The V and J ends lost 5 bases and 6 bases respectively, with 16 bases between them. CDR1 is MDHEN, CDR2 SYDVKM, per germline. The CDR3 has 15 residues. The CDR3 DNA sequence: TGTGCCAGCAGTCTACCCTCATGGGGCCCCGGGGAGCTGTTTTTT. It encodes CASSLPSWGPGELFF.

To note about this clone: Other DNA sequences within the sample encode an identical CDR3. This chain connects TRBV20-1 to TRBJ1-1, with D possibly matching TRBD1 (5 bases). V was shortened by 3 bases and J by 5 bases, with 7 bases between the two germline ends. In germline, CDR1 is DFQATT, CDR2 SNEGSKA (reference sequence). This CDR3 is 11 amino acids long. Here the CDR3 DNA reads TGCAGTGCTAGCGGGGGGACTGAAGCTTTCTTT. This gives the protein CSASGGTEAFF.

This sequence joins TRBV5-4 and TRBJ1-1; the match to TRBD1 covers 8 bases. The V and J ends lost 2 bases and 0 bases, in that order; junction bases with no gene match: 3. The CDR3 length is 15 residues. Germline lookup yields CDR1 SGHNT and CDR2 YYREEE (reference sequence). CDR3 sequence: CASSFGTGMNTEAFF. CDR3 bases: TGTGCCAGCAGCTTTGGGACAGGCATGAACACTGAAGCTTTCTTT.

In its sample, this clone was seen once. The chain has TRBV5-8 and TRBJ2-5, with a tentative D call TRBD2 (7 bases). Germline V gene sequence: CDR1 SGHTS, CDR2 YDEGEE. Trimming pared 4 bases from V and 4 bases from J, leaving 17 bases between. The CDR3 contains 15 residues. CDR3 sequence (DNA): TGTGCCAGCAGCCCCGGGGGGCAGGGTAGAGAGACCCAGTACTTC. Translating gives CASSPGGQGRETQYF.

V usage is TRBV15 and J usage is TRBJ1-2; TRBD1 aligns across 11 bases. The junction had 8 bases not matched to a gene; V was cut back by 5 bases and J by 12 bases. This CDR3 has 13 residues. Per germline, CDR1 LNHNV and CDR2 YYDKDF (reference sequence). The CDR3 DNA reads TGTGCCACCAGCGCAGGACAGGGGGCACCGAACACCTTC. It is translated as CATSAGQGAPNTF.

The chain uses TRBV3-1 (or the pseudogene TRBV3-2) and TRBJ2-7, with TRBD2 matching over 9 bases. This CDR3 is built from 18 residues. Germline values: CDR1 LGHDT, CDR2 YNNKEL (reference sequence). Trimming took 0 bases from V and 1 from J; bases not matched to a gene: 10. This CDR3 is CASSQESASGGQSYEQYF. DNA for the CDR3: TGTGCCAGCAGCCAAGAATCGGCCAGCGGGGGGCAATCCTACGAGCAGTACTTC.

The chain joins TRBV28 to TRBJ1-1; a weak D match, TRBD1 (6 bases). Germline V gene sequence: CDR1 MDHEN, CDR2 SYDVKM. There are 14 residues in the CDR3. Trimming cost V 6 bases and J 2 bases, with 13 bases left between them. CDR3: CASSRQEHNTEAFF. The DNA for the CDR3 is TGTGCCAGCAGCCGACAGGAGCATAACACTGAAGCTTTCTTT. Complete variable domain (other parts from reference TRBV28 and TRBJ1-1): DVKVTQSSRYLVKRTGEKVFLECVQDMDHENMFWYRQDPGLGLRLIYFSYDVKMKEKGDIPEGYSVSREKKERFSLILESASTNQTSMYLCASSRQEHNTEAFFGQGTRLTVV.

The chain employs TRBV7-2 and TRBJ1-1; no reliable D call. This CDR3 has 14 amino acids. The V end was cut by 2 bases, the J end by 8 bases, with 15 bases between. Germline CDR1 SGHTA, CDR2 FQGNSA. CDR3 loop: CASSLMGGEGEAFF. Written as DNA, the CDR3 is TGTGCCAGCAGCTTAATGGGCGGGGAAGGGGAAGCTTTCTTT.

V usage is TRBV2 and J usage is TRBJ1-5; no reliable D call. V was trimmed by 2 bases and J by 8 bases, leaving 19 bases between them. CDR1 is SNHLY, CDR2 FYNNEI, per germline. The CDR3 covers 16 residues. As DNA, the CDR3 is TGTGCCAGCAGTGAATTGGGCAGAGCCAAGGGAGAGCCCCAGCATTTT. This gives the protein CASSELGRAKGEPQHF.

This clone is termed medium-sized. CDR3 nucleotide sequence: TGTGCCAGCAGTTGGGACTCCTCTGGAAACACCATATATTTT. Translated: CASSWDSSGNTIYF. The gene calls are TRBV28 and TRBJ1-3, with D maybe TRBD1 (5 bases). The CDR3 sequence is 14 residues long. The V and J ends lost 4 bases and 0 bases respectively, with 7 bases between them. Germline values: CDR1 MDHEN, CDR2 SYDVKM.

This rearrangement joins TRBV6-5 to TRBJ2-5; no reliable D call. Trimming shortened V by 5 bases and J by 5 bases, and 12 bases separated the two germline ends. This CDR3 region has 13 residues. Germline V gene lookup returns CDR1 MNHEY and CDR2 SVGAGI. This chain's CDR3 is CASSPSARETQYF. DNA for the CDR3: TGTGCCAGCAGTCCCTCTGCCCGGGAGACCCAGTACTTC.

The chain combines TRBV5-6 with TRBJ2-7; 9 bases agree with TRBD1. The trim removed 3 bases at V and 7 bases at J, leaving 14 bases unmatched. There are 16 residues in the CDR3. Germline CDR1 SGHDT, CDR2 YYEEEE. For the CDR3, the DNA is TGTGCCAGCAGCTCAACTCCGGGACAGGGCTTTGGGGAGCAGTACTTC. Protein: CASSSTPGQGFGEQYF.

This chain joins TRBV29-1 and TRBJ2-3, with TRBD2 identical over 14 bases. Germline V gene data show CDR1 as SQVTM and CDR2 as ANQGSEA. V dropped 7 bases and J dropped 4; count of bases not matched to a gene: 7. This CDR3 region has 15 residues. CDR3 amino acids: CSARGLAGAPDTQYF. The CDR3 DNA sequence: TGCAGCGCCCGGGGACTAGCGGGGGCCCCAGATACGCAGTATTTT.

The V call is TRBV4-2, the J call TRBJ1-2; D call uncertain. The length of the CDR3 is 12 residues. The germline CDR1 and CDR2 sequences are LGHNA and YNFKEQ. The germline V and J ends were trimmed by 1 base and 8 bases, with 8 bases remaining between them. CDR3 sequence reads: CASSQATLGYTF. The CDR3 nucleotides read TGTGCCAGCAGCCAAGCCACCCTAGGCTACACCTTC.

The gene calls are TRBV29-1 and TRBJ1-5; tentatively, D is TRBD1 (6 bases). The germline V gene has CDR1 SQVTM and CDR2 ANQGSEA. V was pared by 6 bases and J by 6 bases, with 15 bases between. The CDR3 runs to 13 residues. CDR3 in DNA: TGCAGCGTCGACACAGGGTCGGGTCAGCCCCAGCATTTT. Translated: CSVDTGSGQPQHF.